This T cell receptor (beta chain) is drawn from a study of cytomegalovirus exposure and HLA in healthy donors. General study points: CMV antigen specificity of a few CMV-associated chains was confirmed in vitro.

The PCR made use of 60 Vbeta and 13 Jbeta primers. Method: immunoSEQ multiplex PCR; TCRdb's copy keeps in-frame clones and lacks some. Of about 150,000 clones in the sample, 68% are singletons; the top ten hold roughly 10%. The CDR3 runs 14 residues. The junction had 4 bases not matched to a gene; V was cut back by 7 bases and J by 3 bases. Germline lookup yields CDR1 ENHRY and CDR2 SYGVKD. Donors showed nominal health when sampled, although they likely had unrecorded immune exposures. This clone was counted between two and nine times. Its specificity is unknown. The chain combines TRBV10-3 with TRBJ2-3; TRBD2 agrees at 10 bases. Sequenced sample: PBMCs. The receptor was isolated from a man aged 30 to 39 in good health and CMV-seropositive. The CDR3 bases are TGTGCCATCAAAGCGGGAGGGCCGACAGATACGCAGTATTTT. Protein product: CAIKAGGPTDTQYF.